The rows below give T cell receptor beta chains drawn from one sample of a study of blood T cell repertoires in COVID-19. The repertoire was sequenced with immunoSEQ multiplex PCR; TCRdb's copy has only in-frame clones and lacks some. This sample has around 70,000 clones, with around 85% found just once. The specimen sequenced was peripheral blood. All receptors come from a human donor in a cohort sampled during active COVID-19. Each CDR3 is given with its conserved first and last residue. A D gene is named only where the DNA matches it firmly. Clone size is shown for a subset of rows, as once, few, many or a class of expanded clone.

D,V,size,J,DNA,CDR3
.,TRBV30,.,TRBJ1-4,TGTGCCTGGAGTTTCGGACTGGAGACTAATGAAAAACTGTTTTTT,CAWSFGLETNEKLFF
.,TRBV6-2/TRBV6-3,once,TRBJ2-7,TGTGCCAGCAGTTTTGAGGGAGCCTACGAGCAGTACTTC,CASSFEGAYEQYF
TRBD2,TRBV7-2,.,TRBJ2-1,TGTGCCAGCAGCCTCGTAGCGGGGGCCTACAATGAGCAGTTCTTC,CASSLVAGAYNEQFF
.,TRBV30,.,TRBJ1-6,TGTGCCTGGAGCGCCCCAGGGTCACCCCTCCACTTT,CAWSAPGSPLHF
.,TRBV11-2,.,TRBJ1-1,TGTGCCAGCAGCTTAGGCAGGGGAAACACTGAAGCTTTCTTT,CASSLGRGNTEAFF
.,TRBV5-4,once,TRBJ2-5,TGTGCCAGCAGCTTGGGGACAGCTCAAGAGACCCAGTACTTC,CASSLGTAQETQYF
TRBD1,TRBV30,many,TRBJ1-6,TGTGCCTGGAGCCCAGGGGGCGTGGGTTCACCCCTCCACTTT,CAWSPGGVGSPLHF
TRBD2,TRBV18,.,TRBJ2-1,TGTGCCAGCTCGCGAGGAGGAGCGGGGGTGTACAATGAGCAGTTCTTC,CASSRGGAGVYNEQFF
.,TRBV3-1/TRBV3-2,once,TRBJ1-5,TGTGCCAGCAGCCAAGATCACAGGAGCAATCAGCCCCAGCATTTT,CASSQDHRSNQPQHF
.,TRBV30,.,TRBJ2-1,TGTGCCTTTTCCTCCTTGGGGGCGCCCAATGAGCAGTTCTTC,CAFSSLGAPNEQFF
.,TRBV12-3/TRBV12-4,.,TRBJ1-2,TGTGCCAGCAGTTCCTCTAATAACTATGGCTACACCTTC,CASSSSNNYGYTF
TRBD1,TRBV19,once,TRBJ1-6,TGTGCCAGCCGTGGACAGGGTCATTCACCCCTCCACTTT,CASRGQGHSPLHF
TRBD2,TRBV4-1,.,TRBJ2-5,TGCGCCAGCAGCCAGCGGGAGGGTAGGGAGACCCAGTACTTC,CASSQREGRETQYF
TRBD1,TRBV5-1,.,TRBJ1-1,TGCGCCAGCAGCTTGACAGGGGGGAACACTGAAGCTTTCTTT,CASSLTGGNTEAFF
TRBD1,TRBV6-5,.,TRBJ2-7,TGTGCCAGCAGTCGGACCGGGACAGGGGCTTACGAGCAGTACTTC,CASSRTGTGAYEQYF
.,TRBV25-1,.,TRBJ2-7,TGTGCCAGCACCCCACGGGTGAGCTCCTACGAGCAGTACTTC,CASTPRVSSYEQYF
TRBD1,TRBV6-5,.,TRBJ2-1,TGTGCCAGCAGCCCGGGGACAGGGAAGAGGGAGCAGTTCTTC,CASSPGTGKREQFF
TRBD1,TRBV27,.,TRBJ2-5,TGTGCCAGCAGTGGGGACAGGGGGTACGAGACCCAGTACTTC,CASSGDRGYETQYF
.,TRBV7-9,few,TRBJ1-2,TGTGCCAGCAGCTGGAGCGGAAAGCCTAACTATGGCTACACCTTC,CASSWSGKPNYGYTF
.,TRBV7-2,.,TRBJ1-1,TGTGCCAGCAGCCCTTCCAGGGACACTGAAGCTTTCTTT,CASSPSRDTEAFF
TRBD2,TRBV7-2,.,TRBJ2-5,TGTGCCAGCAGCGCCCCAGGTTTAGCGGGGGCGAGGACCCAGTACTTC,CASSAPGLAGARTQYF
.,TRBV6-5,.,TRBJ2-3,TGTGCCAGCAGTTACTCAGAAGCCCCCGATACGCAGTATTTT,CASSYSEAPDTQYF
.,TRBV11-1,few,TRBJ1-6,TGTGCCTCCGGGTCACACTCTGATTCACCCCTCCACTTT,CASGSHSDSPLHF
TRBD1,TRBV3-1/TRBV3-2,once,TRBJ1-2,TGTGCCAGCAGCCAGTTGGGACAGGGGGGGAGCTACACCTTC,CASSQLGQGGSYTF
TRBD1,TRBV29-1,.,TRBJ2-5,TGCAGCGTTGCTCCCAGGGGGAGCAGGGAGACCCAGTACTTC,CSVAPRGSRETQYF
TRBD1,TRBV2,.,TRBJ1-4,TGTGCCAGCAGGAAACCGGGACAGGGGCATGAAAAACTGTTTTTT,CASRKPGQGHEKLFF
.,TRBV12-3/TRBV12-4,many,TRBJ1-1,TGTGCCAGCAGTTTAGGAGGGTTGGCTTTCTTT,CASSLGGLAFF
.,TRBV15,.,TRBJ2-5,TGTGCCACCAGCATTCTGTACCAAGAGACCCAGTACTTC,CATSILYQETQYF
TRBD1,TRBV9,once,TRBJ2-5,TGTGCCAGCAGCGCGGACAGGGGGCAAGAGACCCAGTACTTC,CASSADRGQETQYF
.,TRBV19,once,TRBJ2-4,TGTGCCAGTAGTATGGGTAACCCCGGGGGGCCTTCAGCCAAAAACATTCAGTACTTC,CASSMGNPGGPSAKNIQYF
TRBD1,TRBV4-2,.,TRBJ1-4,TGTGCCAGCAGCTGGACAGGGGATGAAAAACTGTTTTTT,CASSWTGDEKLFF
.,TRBV6-5,.,TRBJ1-4,TGTGCCAGCAGTCCCACAGTAACTAATGAAAAACTGTTTTTT,CASSPTVTNEKLFF
TRBD1,TRBV27,.,TRBJ1-5,TGTGCCAGCAAGGAGGGACAGAGCAATCAGCCCCAGCATTTT,CASKEGQSNQPQHF